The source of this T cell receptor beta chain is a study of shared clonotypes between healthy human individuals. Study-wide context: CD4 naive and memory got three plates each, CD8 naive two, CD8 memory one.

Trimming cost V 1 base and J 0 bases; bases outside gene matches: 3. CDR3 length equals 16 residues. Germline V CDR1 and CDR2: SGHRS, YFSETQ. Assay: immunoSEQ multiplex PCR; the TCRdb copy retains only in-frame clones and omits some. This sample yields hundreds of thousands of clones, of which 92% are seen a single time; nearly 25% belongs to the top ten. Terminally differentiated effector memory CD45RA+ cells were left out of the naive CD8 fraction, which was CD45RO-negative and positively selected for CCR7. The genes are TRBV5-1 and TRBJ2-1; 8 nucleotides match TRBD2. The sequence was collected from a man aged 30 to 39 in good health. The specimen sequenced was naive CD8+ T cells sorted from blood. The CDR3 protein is CASSLRGTSSYNEQFF. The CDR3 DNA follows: TGCGCCAGCAGCTTGAGGGGGACTAGCTCCTACAATGAGCAGTTCTTC.